This T cell receptor (beta chain) was identified during a study of blood T cell repertoires in COVID-19. Trimming took 2 bases from V and 0 from J, leaving 8 bases between them. Germline V gives CDR1 KGHSH, CDR2 LQKENI. This CDR3 spans 15 amino acids. In this sample, this clone turned up a few times. TCRdb's table, derived via immunoSEQ multiplex PCR, lists solely in-frame clones and lacks some. Of about 200,000 clones listed, around 92% are singletons. This receptor was obtained from a woman in her thirties with acute COVID-19. The rearrangement uses TRBV18 and TRBJ1-5; TRBD1 is a possible D gene (6 bases). Sequencing used PBMCs or T cells enriched from blood (not recorded which). The CDR3 sequence is CASSPDRYSNQPQHF. CDR3 bases: TGTGCCAGCTCACCAGACAGGTATAGCAATCAGCCCCAGCATTTT.